Included here is one TCR beta chain sequence, with context. CDR3 length: 13 amino acids. Germline CDR1 reads DFQATT; CDR2 reads SNEGSKA (reference sequence). The junction had 5 bases not matched to a gene; V was cut back by 3 bases and J by 5 bases. The source of the sample is a study of blood T cell repertoires in COVID-19. Produced via immunoSEQ multiplex PCR; TCRdb's table is partial and in-frame only. The table has 150,000 to 200,000 clones, roughly 91% seen once; the top ten hold under 5%. Sequences were obtained from peripheral blood. This receptor was taken from a human donor in a cohort sampled during active COVID-19. The chain links TRBV20-1 to TRBJ2-3, with TRBD1 matching over 7 bases. Here the CDR3 reads CSASPGGLDTQYF. As DNA, the CDR3 is TGCAGTGCTAGTCCAGGGGGATTAGATACGCAGTATTTT.